A selection of T cell receptor beta chains follows, all from one sample in a study of blood T cells in healthy people across ages. TCRdb analysed the 5' RACE reads with MiXCR anew, one entry per CDR3 protein. The data hold some 1 million distinct CDR3 sequences, with 45% observed a single time. The material sequenced was blood. Every receptor here comes from a woman aged 55-70 years in good health. The CDR3 runs from the conserved cysteine through the conserved F or W. Fields, in order: clone size, D gene, J gene, V gene, CDR3 protein, CDR3 DNA. A D gene is named only where the DNA matches it firmly. Clone size is not always given. Where it is, it says once, few, many or a class for expanded clones.

abundance: few
d_gene: TRBD2
j_gene: TRBJ2-7
v_gene: TRBV28
CDR3aa: CASSPLMGLARLEQYF
CDR3nt: TGTGCCAGCAGTCCCCTTATGGGACTAGCCCGATTGGAGCAGTACTTC

abundance: -
d_gene: TRBD1
j_gene: TRBJ1-5
v_gene: TRBV20-1
CDR3aa: CSANGGQGGHQPQHF
CDR3nt: TGCAGTGCTAATGGAGGACAGGGAGGGCATCAGCCCCAGCATTTT

abundance: -
d_gene: TRBD2
j_gene: TRBJ2-1
v_gene: TRBV27
CDR3aa: CASSLSGLAGANEQFF
CDR3nt: TGTGCCAGCAGTTTATCGGGACTAGCGGGAGCTAATGAGCAGTTCTTC

abundance: once
d_gene: -
j_gene: TRBJ1-1
v_gene: TRBV20-1
CDR3aa: CSARDRGRGNTEAFF
CDR3nt: TGCAGTGCTAGAGACAGGGGAAGGGGGAACACTGAAGCTTTCTTT

abundance: few
d_gene: -
j_gene: TRBJ2-3
v_gene: TRBV18
CDR3aa: CASSPIQSTDTQYF
CDR3nt: TGTGCCAGCTCACCGATCCAGAGCACAGATACGCAGTATTTT

abundance: -
d_gene: -
j_gene: TRBJ2-7
v_gene: TRBV7-8
CDR3aa: CASSVTRFGDEQYF
CDR3nt: TGTGCCAGCAGTGTAACACGTTTCGGTGACGAGCAGTACTTC

abundance: -
d_gene: -
j_gene: TRBJ2-5
v_gene: TRBV18
CDR3aa: CASSHRMPRWEQETQYF
CDR3nt: TGTGCCAGCTCCCACCGCATGCCGAGATGGGAACAAGAGACCCAGTACTTC

abundance: -
d_gene: TRBD2
j_gene: TRBJ2-4
v_gene: TRBV6-2/TRBV6-3
CDR3aa: CASSYGTRASSQYF
CDR3nt: TGTGCCAGCAGTTATGGGACTAGGGCCTCCTCCCAGTACTTC

abundance: few
d_gene: -
j_gene: TRBJ2-5
v_gene: TRBV5-1
CDR3aa: CASSLEGGIPQETQYF
CDR3nt: TGCGCCAGCAGCTTGGAAGGTGGAATCCCTCAAGAGACCCAGTACTTC

abundance: few
d_gene: -
j_gene: TRBJ1-5
v_gene: TRBV12-3/TRBV12-4
CDR3aa: CASSFKTAWQPQHF
CDR3nt: TGTGCCAGCAGTTTTAAGACTGCTTGGCAGCCCCAGCATTTT

abundance: -
d_gene: TRBD2
j_gene: TRBJ2-1
v_gene: TRBV7-9
CDR3aa: CASRGVAGNYNEQFF
CDR3nt: TGTGCCAGCAGGGGAGTAGCGGGAAATTACAATGAGCAGTTCTTC

abundance: few
d_gene: -
j_gene: TRBJ2-2
v_gene: TRBV25-1
CDR3aa: CASKFGENTGELFF
CDR3nt: TGTGCCAGCAAGTTCGGGGAGAACACCGGGGAGCTGTTTTTT

abundance: -
d_gene: -
j_gene: TRBJ1-5
v_gene: TRBV2
CDR3aa: CASILGLSQPQHF
CDR3nt: -

abundance: few
d_gene: -
j_gene: TRBJ2-1
v_gene: TRBV2
CDR3aa: CASGRDLGNEQFF
CDR3nt: TGTGCCAGCGGAAGGGACCTGGGCAATGAGCAGTTCTTC

abundance: -
d_gene: TRBD1
j_gene: TRBJ2-5
v_gene: TRBV5-1
CDR3aa: CASSSDRVTTKEQYF
CDR3nt: TGCGCCAGCAGTTCCGACAGGGTCACAACTAAAGAGCAGTACTTC

abundance: -
d_gene: -
j_gene: TRBJ2-1
v_gene: TRBV20-1
CDR3aa: CSPNEQFF
CDR3nt: TGCAGTCCCAATGAGCAGTTCTTC

abundance: once
d_gene: TRBD1
j_gene: TRBJ2-7
v_gene: TRBV4-3
CDR3aa: CASSQGDRGLPYEQYF
CDR3nt: TGCGCCAGCAGCCAAGGGGACAGGGGGCTCCCTTACGAGCAGTACTTC

abundance: -
d_gene: -
j_gene: TRBJ2-7
v_gene: TRBV27
CDR3aa: CASSYLVGRGYEQYF
CDR3nt: TGTGCCAGCAGTTATTTGGTCGGCAGGGGCTACGAGCAGTACTTC

abundance: few
d_gene: -
j_gene: TRBJ2-6
v_gene: TRBV28
CDR3aa: CASSFGFSGANVLTF
CDR3nt: TGTGCCAGCAGTTTTGGGTTTTCTGGGGCCAACGTCCTGACTTTC

abundance: -
d_gene: TRBD1
j_gene: TRBJ2-3
v_gene: TRBV29-1
CDR3aa: CSANTGAGGPTDTQYF
CDR3nt: TGCAGCGCCAATACCGGGGCAGGGGGACCCACAGATACGCAGTATTTT

abundance: -
d_gene: TRBD2
j_gene: TRBJ2-1
v_gene: TRBV6-5
CDR3aa: CASRPAGNEQFF
CDR3nt: TGTGCCAGCAGGCCAGCGGGGAATGAGCAGTTCTTC

abundance: few
d_gene: -
j_gene: TRBJ2-3
v_gene: TRBV12-3/TRBV12-4
CDR3aa: CASSLAWDSTSYTDTQYF
CDR3nt: TGTGCCAGCAGTTTAGCGTGGGATTCGACCTCCTACACAGATACGCAGTATTTT

abundance: -
d_gene: -
j_gene: TRBJ2-7
v_gene: TRBV20-1
CDR3aa: CSANDIDYEQYF
CDR3nt: TGCAGTGCTAATGACATAGACTACGAGCAGTACTTC

abundance: -
d_gene: -
j_gene: TRBJ1-4
v_gene: TRBV7-9
CDR3aa: CASSGDGPANEKLFF
CDR3nt: TGTGCCAGCAGCGGAGACGGGCCGGCTAATGAAAAACTGTTTTTT

abundance: -
d_gene: TRBD2
j_gene: TRBJ2-1
v_gene: TRBV20-1
CDR3aa: CSARVAGATFF
CDR3nt: TGCAGTGCTAGAGTAGCGGGAGCGACGTTCTTC

abundance: -
d_gene: -
j_gene: TRBJ2-3
v_gene: TRBV7-9
CDR3aa: CASSPSLQSDDTQYF
CDR3nt: TGTGCCAGCAGTCCTAGCCTCCAATCCGACGATACGCAGTATTTT

abundance: many
d_gene: -
j_gene: TRBJ2-3
v_gene: TRBV10-3
CDR3aa: CAISVDSSTDTQYF
CDR3nt: TGTGCCATCAGTGTTGACAGTAGCACAGATACGCAGTATTTT

abundance: few
d_gene: TRBD2
j_gene: TRBJ2-1
v_gene: TRBV6-2/TRBV6-3
CDR3aa: CASRPTSGAYNEQFF
CDR3nt: TGTGCCAGCAGACCGACTAGCGGGGCCTACAATGAGCAGTTCTTC

abundance: -
d_gene: -
j_gene: TRBJ1-5
v_gene: TRBV20-1
CDR3aa: CSARVSGSNNQPQHF
CDR3nt: TGCAGTGCTAGAGTCTCGGGCAGTAACAATCAGCCCCAGCATTTT

abundance: -
d_gene: -
j_gene: TRBJ2-4
v_gene: TRBV6-2/TRBV6-3
CDR3aa: CASSPGQRNIQYF
CDR3nt: TGTGCCAGCAGCCCCGGACAGAGAAACATTCAGTACTTC

abundance: many
d_gene: TRBD2
j_gene: TRBJ2-1
v_gene: TRBV29-1
CDR3aa: CSVGGLAGDWSSYEQFF
CDR3nt: TGCAGCGTCGGGGGACTAGCGGGAGATTGGAGTTCATATGAGCAGTTCTTC

abundance: -
d_gene: TRBD2
j_gene: TRBJ2-7
v_gene: TRBV5-8
CDR3aa: CASSIHRGSSYEQYF
CDR3nt: TGTGCCAGCAGCATTCACCGCGGGAGCTCCTACGAGCAGTACTTC

abundance: -
d_gene: TRBD2
j_gene: TRBJ2-7
v_gene: TRBV14
CDR3aa: CASSQVAVSGTYEQYF
CDR3nt: TGTGCCAGCAGCCAAGTAGCGGTTAGCGGGACCTACGAGCAGTACTTC

abundance: many
d_gene: -
j_gene: TRBJ2-5
v_gene: TRBV7-2
CDR3aa: CASSPQIGEETQYF
CDR3nt: TGTGCCAGCAGCCCCCAAATCGGTGAAGAGACCCAGTACTTC

abundance: -
d_gene: -
j_gene: TRBJ2-3
v_gene: TRBV11-2
CDR3aa: CASSLDHVGADTQYF
CDR3nt: TGTGCCAGCAGCTTAGATCACGTTGGGGCAGATACGCAGTATTTT

abundance: -
d_gene: TRBD2
j_gene: TRBJ2-1
v_gene: TRBV14
CDR3aa: CASSQEGREGGNEQFF
CDR3nt: TGTGCCAGCAGCCAAGAAGGTCGGGAGGGGGGCAATGAGCAGTTCTTC

abundance: -
d_gene: -
j_gene: TRBJ2-1
v_gene: TRBV6-1
CDR3aa: CASSEQGMNYLYNEQFF
CDR3nt: TGTGCCAGCAGTGAACAGGGTATGAACTACCTCTACAATGAGCAGTTCTTC

abundance: -
d_gene: -
j_gene: TRBJ2-7
v_gene: TRBV7-9
CDR3aa: CASSLANSYEQYF
CDR3nt: TGTGCCAGCAGCTTAGCGAACAGCTACGAGCAGTACTTC

abundance: -
d_gene: TRBD2
j_gene: TRBJ2-1
v_gene: TRBV20-1
CDR3aa: CSATKTRAGGKDEQFF
CDR3nt: TGCAGTGCTACAAAAACCCGAGCGGGAGGGAAGGATGAGCAGTTCTTC

abundance: few
d_gene: TRBD2
j_gene: TRBJ2-7
v_gene: TRBV15
CDR3aa: CATSRLAGIQEQYF
CDR3nt: TGTGCCACCAGCAGACTAGCGGGTATTCAGGAGCAGTACTTC

abundance: few
d_gene: TRBD1
j_gene: TRBJ2-1
v_gene: TRBV12-3/TRBV12-4
CDR3aa: CASSLEQGAYNEQFF
CDR3nt: TGTGCCAGCAGTTTAGAACAGGGGGCCTACAATGAGCAGTTCTTC

abundance: -
d_gene: TRBD1
j_gene: TRBJ2-3
v_gene: TRBV5-8
CDR3aa: CASSSGTGAWTDTQYF
CDR3nt: TGTGCCAGCAGCTCCGGGACAGGGGCATGGACAGATACGCAGTATTTT

abundance: few
d_gene: -
j_gene: TRBJ2-7
v_gene: TRBV13
CDR3aa: CASSSRVSSYEQYF
CDR3nt: TGTGCCAGCAGCTCCAGGGTAAGCTCCTACGAGCAGTACTTC

abundance: -
d_gene: -
j_gene: TRBJ2-7
v_gene: TRBV6-1
CDR3aa: CASSEGVGSNEQYF
CDR3nt: TGTGCCAGCAGTGAAGGGGTAGGGAGCAACGAGCAGTACTTC

abundance: few
d_gene: TRBD2
j_gene: TRBJ2-7
v_gene: TRBV28
CDR3aa: CASSWTSGITDEQYF
CDR3nt: TGTGCCAGCAGTTGGACTAGCGGGATAACAGACGAGCAGTACTTC